Listed below are T cell receptor beta chains from one sample, sequenced in a study of blood T cell repertoires in COVID-19. Data came from immunoSEQ multiplex PCR; TCRdb stores just in-frame clones and leaves some out. The sample has some 88,000 clones, about 85% seen once. The source material was peripheral blood. These receptors were collected from a human donor in a cohort sampled during active COVID-19. The CDR3 runs from the conserved cysteine through the conserved F or W. D genes are given only for firm matches. Size values are once, few and many counts, or a class for expanded clones, and some rows have none.

V,J,size,D,DNA,CDR3
TRBV6-1,TRBJ1-1,-,-,TGTGCCAGCAGTCACCCCGAGTCGTACACTGAAGCTTTCTTT,CASSHPESYTEAFF
TRBV7-2,TRBJ2-5,-,TRBD2,TGTGCCAGCAGCCCGACTAGCGGGGGGACCCAGTACTTC,CASSPTSGGTQYF
TRBV11-2,TRBJ2-3,-,TRBD1,TGTGCCAGCAGCTTAGATGTTTTAAGGGGACAGGGGACAGATACGCAGTATTTT,CASSLDVLRGQGTDTQYF
TRBV10-3,TRBJ2-1,few,TRBD2,TGTGCCATCGGGACTAGCGGGAGTAGTGAGCAGTTCTTC,CAIGTSGSSEQFF
TRBV4-1,TRBJ2-3,-,-,TGCGCCAGCAGCCGAGACGGAGGGATCCCCACAGATACGCAGTATTTT,CASSRDGGIPTDTQYF
TRBV2,TRBJ1-2,-,-,TGTGCCAGCAGTGTACAGGCTAACTATGGCTACACCTTC,CASSVQANYGYTF
TRBV7-6,TRBJ1-1,-,-,TGTGCCAGCAGCCGTTACGGGGGGGCGGGCGACACTGAAGCTTTCTTT,CASSRYGGAGDTEAFF
TRBV18,TRBJ1-1,once,-,TGTGCCAGCTCACAGATGGGGCAGTCTGAAGCTTTCTTT,CASSQMGQSEAFF
TRBV4-1,TRBJ2-7,-,-,TGCGCCAGCAGCCAGGGGCGGACAGAATCGTGGGAGCAGTACTTC,CASSQGRTESWEQYF
TRBV19,TRBJ2-2,-,-,TGTGCCAGTAGTGTGACAGGCACCGGGGAGCTGTTTTTT,CASSVTGTGELFF
TRBV11-2,TRBJ2-7,-,-,TGTGCCAGCAGCCGTACGGGACAAGAGATCTACGAGCAGTACTTC,CASSRTGQEIYEQYF
TRBV25-1,TRBJ2-7,many,-,TGTGCCAGCAGTGTCACCGGGGGCGGGAGCTCCCACGAGCAGTACTTC,CASSVTGGGSSHEQYF
TRBV19,TRBJ1-6,-,TRBD1,TGTGCCAGTAGTATCGGGTACAGGGGGACCTATAATTCACCCCTCCACTTT,CASSIGYRGTYNSPLHF
TRBV29-1,TRBJ2-1,few,TRBD2,TGCAGCGTTCGGACTAGCGGGAGCTCCTACAATGAGCAGTTCTTC,CSVRTSGSSYNEQFF
TRBV7-8,TRBJ2-3,-,-,TGTGCCAGCAGCTTAGCCCTCCCCCAGGATACGCAGTATTTT,CASSLALPQDTQYF